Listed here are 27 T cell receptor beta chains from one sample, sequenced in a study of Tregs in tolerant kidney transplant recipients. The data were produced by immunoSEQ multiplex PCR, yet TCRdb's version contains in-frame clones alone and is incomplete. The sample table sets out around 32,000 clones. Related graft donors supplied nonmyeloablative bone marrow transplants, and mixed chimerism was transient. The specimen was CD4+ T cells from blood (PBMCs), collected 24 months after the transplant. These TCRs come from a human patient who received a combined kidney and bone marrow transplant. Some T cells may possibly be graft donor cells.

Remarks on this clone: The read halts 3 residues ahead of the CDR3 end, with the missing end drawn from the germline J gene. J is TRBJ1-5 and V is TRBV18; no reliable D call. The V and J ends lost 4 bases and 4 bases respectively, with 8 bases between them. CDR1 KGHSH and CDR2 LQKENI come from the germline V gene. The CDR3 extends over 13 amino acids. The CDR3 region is CASSLNGNQPQHF. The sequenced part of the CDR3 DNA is TGTGCCAGCTCACTGAACGGGAATCAGCCC.

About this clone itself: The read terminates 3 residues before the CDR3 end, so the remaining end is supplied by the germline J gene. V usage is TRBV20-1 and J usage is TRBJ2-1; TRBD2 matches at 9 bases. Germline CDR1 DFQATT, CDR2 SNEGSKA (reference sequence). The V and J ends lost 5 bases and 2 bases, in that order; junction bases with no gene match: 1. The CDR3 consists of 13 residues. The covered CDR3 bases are TGCAGTGCTGCTAGCGGGGCCTACAATGAG. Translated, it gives CSAASGAYNE. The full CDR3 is CSAASGAYNEQFF.

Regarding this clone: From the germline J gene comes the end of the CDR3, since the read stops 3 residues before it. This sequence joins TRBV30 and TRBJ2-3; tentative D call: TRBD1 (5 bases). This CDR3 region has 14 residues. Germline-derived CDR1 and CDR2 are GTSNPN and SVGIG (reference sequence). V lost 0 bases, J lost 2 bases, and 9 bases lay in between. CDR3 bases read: TGTGCCTGGAGTGTGGGGCAGTTCACAGATACG. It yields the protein CAWSVGQFTDT. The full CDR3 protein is CAWSVGQFTDTQYF. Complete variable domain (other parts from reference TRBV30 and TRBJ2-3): SQTIHQWPATLVQPVGSPLSLECTVEGTSNPNLYWYRQAAGRGLQLLFYSVGIGQISSEVPQNLSASRPQDRQFILSSKKLLLSDSGFYLCAWSVGQFTDTQYFGPGTRLTVL.

The CDR3 sequence: CASSPGPAGRGDTQYF. CDR3 DNA (partial): TGTGCCAGCTCACCCGGCCCAGCGGGACGGGGGGATACG. The chain links TRBV18 to TRBJ2-3, with 7 bases fitting TRBD2. The observed sequence ends 3 residues before the CDR3 terminus, with the missing tail filled in from the germline J gene. The CDR3 has 16 residues. CDR1 and CDR2 from the germline V gene are KGHSH and LQKENI. The junction had 12 bases not matched to a gene; V was cut back by 3 bases and J by 6 bases. The entire variable domain, with the rest obtained from reference TRBV18 and TRBJ2-3, is as follows: NAGVMQNPRHLVRRRGQEARLRCSPMKGHSHVYWYRQLPEEGLKFMVYLQKENIIDESGMPKERFSAEFPKEGPSILRIQQVVRGDSAAYFCASSPGPAGRGDTQYFGPGTRLTVL.

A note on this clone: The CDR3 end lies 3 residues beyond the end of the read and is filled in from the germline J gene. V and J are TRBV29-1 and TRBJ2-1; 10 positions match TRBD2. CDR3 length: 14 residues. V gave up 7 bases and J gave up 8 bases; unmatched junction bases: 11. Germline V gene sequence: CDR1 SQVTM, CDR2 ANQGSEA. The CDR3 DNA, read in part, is TGCAGCGCGCGCCCGGGACTAGCGTCAGATGAG. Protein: CSARPGLASDE. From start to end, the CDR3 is CSARPGLASDEQFF.

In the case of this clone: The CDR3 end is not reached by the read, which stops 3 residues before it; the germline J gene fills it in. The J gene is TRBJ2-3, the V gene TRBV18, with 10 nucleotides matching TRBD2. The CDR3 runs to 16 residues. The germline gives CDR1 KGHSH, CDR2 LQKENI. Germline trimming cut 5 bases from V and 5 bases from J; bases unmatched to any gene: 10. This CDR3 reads CASSAYTSGNLDTQYF. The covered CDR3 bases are TGTGCCAGCTCAGCGTACACTAGCGGGAATTTAGATACG.

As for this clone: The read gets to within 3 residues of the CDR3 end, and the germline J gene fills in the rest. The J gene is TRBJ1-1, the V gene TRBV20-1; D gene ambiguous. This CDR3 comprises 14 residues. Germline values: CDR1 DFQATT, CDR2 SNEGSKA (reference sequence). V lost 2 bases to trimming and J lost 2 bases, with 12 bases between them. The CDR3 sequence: CSARKPGVNTEAFF. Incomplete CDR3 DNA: TGCAGTGCTAGAAAGCCAGGAGTTAACACTGAA.

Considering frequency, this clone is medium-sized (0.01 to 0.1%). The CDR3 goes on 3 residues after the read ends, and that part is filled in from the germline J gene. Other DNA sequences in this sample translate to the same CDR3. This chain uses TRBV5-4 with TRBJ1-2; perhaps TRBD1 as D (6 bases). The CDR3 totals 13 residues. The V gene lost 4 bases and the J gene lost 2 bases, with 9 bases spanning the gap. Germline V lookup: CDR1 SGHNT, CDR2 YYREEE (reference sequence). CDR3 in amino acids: CASSPDSNYGYTF. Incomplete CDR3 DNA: TGTGCCAGCAGCCCGGACAGCAACTATGGC. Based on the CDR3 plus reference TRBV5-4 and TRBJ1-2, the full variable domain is ETGVTQSPTHLIKTRGQQVTLRCSSQSGHNTVSWYQQALGQGPQFIFQYYREEENGRGNFPPRFSGLQFPNYSSELNVNALELDDSALYLCASSPDSNYGYTFGSGTRLTVV.

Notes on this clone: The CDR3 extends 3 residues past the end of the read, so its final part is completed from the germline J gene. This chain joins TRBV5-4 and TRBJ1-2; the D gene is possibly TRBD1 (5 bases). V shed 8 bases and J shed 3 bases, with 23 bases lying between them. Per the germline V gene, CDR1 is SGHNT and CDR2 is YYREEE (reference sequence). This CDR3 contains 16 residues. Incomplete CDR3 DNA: TGTGCCAGTACAGGAAGGGTAAAGGGCTACGACTATGGC. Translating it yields CASTGRVKGYDYG. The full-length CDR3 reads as CASTGRVKGYDYGYTF. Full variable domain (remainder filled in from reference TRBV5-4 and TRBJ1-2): ETGVTQSPTHLIKTRGQQVTLRCSSQSGHNTVSWYQQALGQGPQFIFQYYREEENGRGNFPPRFSGLQFPNYSSELNVNALELDDSALYLCASTGRVKGYDYGYTFGSGTRLTVV.

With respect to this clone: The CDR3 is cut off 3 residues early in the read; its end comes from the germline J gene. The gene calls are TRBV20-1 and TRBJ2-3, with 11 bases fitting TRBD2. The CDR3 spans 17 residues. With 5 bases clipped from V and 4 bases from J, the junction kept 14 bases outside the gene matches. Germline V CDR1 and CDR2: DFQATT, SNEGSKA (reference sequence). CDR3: CSASRSLAGGPADTQYF. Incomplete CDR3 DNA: TGCAGTGCTTCCCGGTCCTTAGCGGGAGGGCCCGCAGATACG.

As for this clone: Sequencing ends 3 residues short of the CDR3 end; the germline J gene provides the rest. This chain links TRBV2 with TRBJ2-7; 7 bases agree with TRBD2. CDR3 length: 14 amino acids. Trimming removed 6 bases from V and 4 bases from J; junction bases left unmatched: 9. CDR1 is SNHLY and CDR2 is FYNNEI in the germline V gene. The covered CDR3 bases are TGTGCCAGCAGAGCCACTAGCGTCGCTTACGAG. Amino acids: CASRATSVAYE. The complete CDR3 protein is CASRATSVAYEQYF.

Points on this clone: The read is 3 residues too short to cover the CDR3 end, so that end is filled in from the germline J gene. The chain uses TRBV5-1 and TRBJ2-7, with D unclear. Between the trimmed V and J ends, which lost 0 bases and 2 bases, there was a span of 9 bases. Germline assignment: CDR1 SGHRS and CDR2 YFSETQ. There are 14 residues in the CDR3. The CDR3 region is CASSLANSPYEQYF. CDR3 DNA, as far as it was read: TGCGCCAGCAGCTTGGCCAACTCACCCTACGAG.

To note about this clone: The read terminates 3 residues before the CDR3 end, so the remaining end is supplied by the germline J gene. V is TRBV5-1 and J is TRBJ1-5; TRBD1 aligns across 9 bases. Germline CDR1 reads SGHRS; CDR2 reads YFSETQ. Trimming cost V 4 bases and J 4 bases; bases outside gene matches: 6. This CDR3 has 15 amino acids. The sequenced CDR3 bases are TGCGCCAGCAGCATAGGACAGGGGTTGAATCAGCCC. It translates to CASSIGQGLNQP. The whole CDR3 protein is CASSIGQGLNQPQHF.

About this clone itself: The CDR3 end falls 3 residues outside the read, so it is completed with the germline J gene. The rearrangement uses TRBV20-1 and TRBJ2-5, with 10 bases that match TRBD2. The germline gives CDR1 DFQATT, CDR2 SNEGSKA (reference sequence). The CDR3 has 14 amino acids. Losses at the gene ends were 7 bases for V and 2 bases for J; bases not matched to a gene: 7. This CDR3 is CSGTSGKRQETQYF. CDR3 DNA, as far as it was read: TGCAGTGGAACTAGCGGGAAAAGACAAGAGACC.

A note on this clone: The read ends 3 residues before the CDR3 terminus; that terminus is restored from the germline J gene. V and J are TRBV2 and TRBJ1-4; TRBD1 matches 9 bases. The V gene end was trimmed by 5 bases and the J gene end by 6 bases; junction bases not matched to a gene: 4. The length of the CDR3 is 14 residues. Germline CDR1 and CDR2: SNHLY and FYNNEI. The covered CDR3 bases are TGTGCCAGCAGTCTCGACAGGGGGGATGAAAAA. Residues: CASSLDRGDEK. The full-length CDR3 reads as CASSLDRGDEKLFF. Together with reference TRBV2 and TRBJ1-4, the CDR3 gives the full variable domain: EPEVTQTPSHQVTQMGQEVILRCVPISNHLYFYWYRQILGQKVEFLVSFYNNEISEKSEIFDDQFSVERPDGSNFTLKIRSTKLEDSAMYFCASSLDRGDEKLFFGSGTQLSVL.

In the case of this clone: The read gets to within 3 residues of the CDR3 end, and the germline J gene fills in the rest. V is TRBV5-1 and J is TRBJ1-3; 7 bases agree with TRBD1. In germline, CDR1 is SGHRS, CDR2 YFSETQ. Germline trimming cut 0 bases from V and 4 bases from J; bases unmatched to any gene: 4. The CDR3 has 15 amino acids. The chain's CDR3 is CASSLVGQEGNTIYF. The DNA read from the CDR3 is TGCGCCAGCAGCTTGGTTGGACAGGAGGGAAACACC.

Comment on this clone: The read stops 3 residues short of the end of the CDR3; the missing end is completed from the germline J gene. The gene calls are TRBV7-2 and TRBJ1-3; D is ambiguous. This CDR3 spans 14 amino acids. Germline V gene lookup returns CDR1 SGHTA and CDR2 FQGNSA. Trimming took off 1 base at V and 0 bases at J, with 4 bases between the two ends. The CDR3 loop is CASSLEASGNTIYF. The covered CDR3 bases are TGTGCCAGCAGCTTAGAGGCCTCTGGAAACACC. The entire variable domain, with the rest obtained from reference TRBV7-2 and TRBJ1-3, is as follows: GAGVSQSPSNKVTEKGKDVELRCDPISGHTALYWYRQSLGQGLEFLIYFQGNSAPDKSGLPSDRFSAERTGGSVSTLTIQRTQQEDSAVYLCASSLEASGNTIYFGEGSWLTVV.

The CDR3 region is CASSLEGQGREQYF. The CDR3 bases that were read are TGTGCCAGCAGCTTGGAAGGACAGGGACGCGAG. The V call is TRBV5-4, the J call TRBJ2-7; the match to TRBD1 covers 8 bases. Read sequence stops 3 residues before the CDR3 end, and the germline J gene provides the missing end. Germline V gives CDR1 SGHNT, CDR2 YYREEE (reference sequence). V was pared by 0 bases and J by 6 bases, with 5 bases of the junction left unmatched. The CDR3 covers 14 residues.

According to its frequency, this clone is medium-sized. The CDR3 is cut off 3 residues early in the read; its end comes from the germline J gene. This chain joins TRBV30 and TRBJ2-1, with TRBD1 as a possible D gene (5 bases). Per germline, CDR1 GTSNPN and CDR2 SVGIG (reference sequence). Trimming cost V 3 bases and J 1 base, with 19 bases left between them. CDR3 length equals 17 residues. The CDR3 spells CAWSLSLRQGSYNEQFF. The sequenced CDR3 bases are TGTGCCTGGAGCCTATCATTACGGCAGGGTTCCTACAATGAG.

The DNA read from the CDR3 is TGTGCCAGCAGCTTAGACCTTAGAAACACC. It translates to CASSLDLRNT. The complete CDR3 reads CASSLDLRNTIYF. The chain is built from TRBV11-2 and TRBJ1-3; no clear D. The missing CDR3 end, 3 residues past where the read stops, is filled in from the germline J gene. V was shortened by 0 bases and J by 5 bases, with 5 bases between the two germline ends. Germline CDR1 SGHAT, CDR2 FQNNGV. The CDR3 length is 13 residues.

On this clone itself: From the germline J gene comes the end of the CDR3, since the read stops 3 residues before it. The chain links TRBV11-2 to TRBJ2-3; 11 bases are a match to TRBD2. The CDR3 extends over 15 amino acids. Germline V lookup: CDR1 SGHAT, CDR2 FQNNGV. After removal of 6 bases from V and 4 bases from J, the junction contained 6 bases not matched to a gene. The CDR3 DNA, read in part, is TGTGCCAGCAGTCAAACTAGCGGGAGAGCAGATACG. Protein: CASSQTSGRADT. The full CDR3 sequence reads CASSQTSGRADTQYF.

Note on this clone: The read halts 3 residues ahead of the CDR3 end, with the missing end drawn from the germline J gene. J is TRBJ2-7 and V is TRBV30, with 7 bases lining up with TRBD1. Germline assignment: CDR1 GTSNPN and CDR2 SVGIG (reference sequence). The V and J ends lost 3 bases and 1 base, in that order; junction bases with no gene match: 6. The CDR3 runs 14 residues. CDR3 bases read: TGTGCCTGGAGACCGGGACAGCAGTCCTACGAG. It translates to CAWRPGQQSYE. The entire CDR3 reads CAWRPGQQSYEQYF.

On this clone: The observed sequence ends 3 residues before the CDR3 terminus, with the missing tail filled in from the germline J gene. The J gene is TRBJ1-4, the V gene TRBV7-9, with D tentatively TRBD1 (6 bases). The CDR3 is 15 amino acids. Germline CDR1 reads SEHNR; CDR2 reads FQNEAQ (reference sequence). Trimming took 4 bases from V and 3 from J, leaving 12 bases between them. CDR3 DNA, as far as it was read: TGTGCCAGCAGCTATACAGGGAAATCTAATGAAAAA. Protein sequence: CASSYTGKSNEK. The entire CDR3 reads CASSYTGKSNEKLFF.

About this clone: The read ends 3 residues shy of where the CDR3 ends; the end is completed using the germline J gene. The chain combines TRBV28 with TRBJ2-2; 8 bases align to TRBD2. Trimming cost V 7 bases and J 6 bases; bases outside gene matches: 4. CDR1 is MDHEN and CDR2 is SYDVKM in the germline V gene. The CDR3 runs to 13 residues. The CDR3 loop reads CASTLLAAGELFF. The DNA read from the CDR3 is TGTGCCAGCACCCTACTAGCGGCCGGGGAG.

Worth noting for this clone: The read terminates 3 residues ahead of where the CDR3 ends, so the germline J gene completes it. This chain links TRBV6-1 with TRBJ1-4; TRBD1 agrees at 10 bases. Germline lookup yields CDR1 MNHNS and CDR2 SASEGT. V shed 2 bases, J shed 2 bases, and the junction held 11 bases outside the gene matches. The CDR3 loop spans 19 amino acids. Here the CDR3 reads CASSENGPGQGLTNEKLFF. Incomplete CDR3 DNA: TGTGCCAGCAGTGAAAACGGCCCGGGACAGGGGCTCACTAATGAAAAA.

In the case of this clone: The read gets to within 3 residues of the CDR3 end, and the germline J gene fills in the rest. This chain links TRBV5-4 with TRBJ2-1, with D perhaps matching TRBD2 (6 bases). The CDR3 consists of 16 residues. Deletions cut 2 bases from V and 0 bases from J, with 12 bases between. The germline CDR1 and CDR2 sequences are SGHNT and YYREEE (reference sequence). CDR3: CASSLGTQSSYNEQFF. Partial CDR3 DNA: TGTGCCAGCAGCTTAGGGACTCAGAGCTCCTACAATGAG.

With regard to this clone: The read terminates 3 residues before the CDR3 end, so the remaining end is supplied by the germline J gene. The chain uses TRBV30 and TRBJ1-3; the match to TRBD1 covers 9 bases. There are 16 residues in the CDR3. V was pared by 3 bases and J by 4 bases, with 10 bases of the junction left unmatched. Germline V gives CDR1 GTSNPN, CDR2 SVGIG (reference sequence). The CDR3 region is CAWSTGTGFSGNTIYF. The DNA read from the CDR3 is TGTGCCTGGAGCACCGGGACAGGGTTCTCCGGAAACACC. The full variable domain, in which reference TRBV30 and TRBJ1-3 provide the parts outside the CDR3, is SQTIHQWPATLVQPVGSPLSLECTVEGTSNPNLYWYRQAAGRGLQLLFYSVGIGQISSEVPQNLSASRPQDRQFILSSKKLLLSDSGFYLCAWSTGTGFSGNTIYFGEGSWLTVV.